A single sample gave rise to the 4 T cell receptor beta chains below, sequenced in a study of blood T cell repertoires in COVID-19. Produced via immunoSEQ multiplex PCR; TCRdb's table is partial and in-frame only. The repertoire has hundreds of thousands of clones, about 88% of them found once; the top ten carry about 12%. Sequencing was carried out using peripheral blood. The source is a woman in her fifties or sixties with acute or convalescent COVID-19.

The V call is TRBV9, the J call TRBJ2-1; TRBD1 might be the D (5 bases). This CDR3 is 16 amino acids long. CDR1 is SGDLS, CDR2 YYNGEE, per germline. V lost 0 bases and J 0 bases, leaving 10 bases between the germline ends. The CDR3 DNA is TGTGCCAGCAGCGTAGAGGGGCATAACTCCTACAATGAGCAGTTCTTC. Protein sequence: CASSVEGHNSYNEQFF.

The chain carries TRBV3-1 (or the pseudogene TRBV3-2) and TRBJ1-4; no definite D call. V gave up 0 bases and J gave up 8 bases, with 13 bases separating them. The CDR3 extends over 15 amino acids. The germline V gene encodes CDR1 LGHDT and CDR2 YNNKEL (reference sequence). This CDR3 is CASSQEVYGEEKLFF. For the CDR3, the DNA is TGTGCCAGCAGCCAAGAGGTGTACGGTGAGGAAAAACTGTTTTTT.

This clone was observed a few times. The chain employs TRBV2 and TRBJ1-6; 7 bases line up with TRBD1. The germline V gene encodes CDR1 SNHLY and CDR2 FYNNEI. The CDR3 totals 13 residues. The V and J ends lost 8 bases and 4 bases, in that order; junction bases with no gene match: 2. The CDR3 sequence is CASVTGYNSPLHF. The CDR3 DNA reads TGTGCCAGCGTGACAGGGTATAATTCACCCCTCCACTTT.

V gene TRBV2 combines with J gene TRBJ2-3, with D perhaps TRBD1 (6 bases). Trimming removed 5 bases at V and 3 bases at J, with 12 bases between. CDR3 length: 14 residues. From germline, CDR1 is SNHLY and CDR2 FYNNEI. CDR3 amino acids: CASSRPGETDTQYF. The CDR3 DNA sequence: TGTGCCAGCAGTCGTCCAGGGGAGACAGATACGCAGTATTTT.